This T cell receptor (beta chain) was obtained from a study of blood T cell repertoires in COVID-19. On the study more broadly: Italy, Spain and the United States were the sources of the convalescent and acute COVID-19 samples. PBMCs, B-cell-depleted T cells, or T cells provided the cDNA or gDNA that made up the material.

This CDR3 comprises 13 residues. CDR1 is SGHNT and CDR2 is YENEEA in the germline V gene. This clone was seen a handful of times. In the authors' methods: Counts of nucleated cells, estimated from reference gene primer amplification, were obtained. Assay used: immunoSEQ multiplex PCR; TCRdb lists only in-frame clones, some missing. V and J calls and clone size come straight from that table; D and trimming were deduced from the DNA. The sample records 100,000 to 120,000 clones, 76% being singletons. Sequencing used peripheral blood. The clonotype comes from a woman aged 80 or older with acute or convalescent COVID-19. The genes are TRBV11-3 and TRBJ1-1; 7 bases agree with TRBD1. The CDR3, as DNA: TGTGACTGGGGGACAGAGACCACCAGCGAAGCTTTCTTT. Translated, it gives CDWGTETTSEAFF.